This TCR beta chain is from a study of OX40 agonist ivuxolimab in advanced cancers. Across the study: The drug used for patients, ivuxolimab, was an agonistic anti-OX40 (CD134) antibody. Patients undergoing dose escalation presented with hepatocellular carcinoma, melanoma, renal cell or head and neck cancer. A male proportion of around 86% was recorded, with mean age 60 years and range about 20 to 79.

The V end lost 5 bases, the J end lost 6 bases, and 16 bases lay between the germline ends. Germline CDR1 reads MNHNS; CDR2 reads SASEGT. This CDR3 spans 14 amino acids. Study results and caveats: Some of the lowest clonal expansion was seen in partial responders at 0.1-3.0 mg/kg.

Comments on this clone: Its specificity is not known.

The repertoire was sequenced with immunoSEQ multiplex PCR; TCRdb's copy has only in-frame clones and lacks some. The table has tens of thousands of clones, around nine tenths seen once; the top ten hold 2.5%. The rearrangement uses TRBV6-1 and TRBJ1-2; maybe TRBD1 (5 bases). The clonotype was recovered from an adult with an advanced solid tumor such as melanoma, head and neck, liver or kidney cancer. The material sequenced was CD4+ or CD8+ T cells sorted from blood, taken in a trial of the OX40 agonist ivuxolimab. In DNA form, the CDR3 reads TGTGCCAGCAGTCGCCGGGGCGTGGGGGATGGCTACACCTTC. Translation: CASSRRGVGDGYTF.